Sequencing of this T cell receptor (beta chain) was carried out in a study of T cells expressing NK-cell markers. The wider study: The TCR beta repertoires originated in sorted CD3+CD56+NKG2C+, CD3+CD56+NKG2C- and CD3+CD56-NKG2C+ T cells. Study-level results: The CD3+CD56-NKG2C+ fraction of four donors was likewise dominated by these clonotypes.

In regard to this clonotype: Its antigen is currently unknown.

The CDR3 covers 15 residues. Germline V gives CDR1 LGHDT, CDR2 YNNKEL (reference sequence). TCRdb processed the 5' RACE reads again and assigns one entry to each CDR3 protein, with no DNA. The sample has hundreds of thousands of distinct CDR3 sequences; the top ten hold approximately 7%. The specimen was blood T cells: a sorted CD56 or NKG2C T cell subset, CD4+ or CD8+ T cells, or bulk PBMC T cells (not recorded which). V and J are TRBV3-1 and TRBJ2-2. The sequence was collected from a woman between 18 and 69 years old in good health. The CDR3: CASSPRQALTGELFF. Complete variable domain (other parts from reference TRBV3-1 and TRBJ2-2): DTAVSQTPKYLVTQMGNDKSIKCEQNLGHDTMYWYKQDSKKFLKIMFSYNNKELIINETVPNRFSPKSPDKAHLNLHINSLELGDSAVYFCASSPRQALTGELFFGEGSRLTVL.